Sequencing of this TCR beta chain was carried out in a study of control samples from healthy donors and cancer patients. The ends were cut back, 1 base at V and 4 bases at J, with 8 bases in the middle. Germline V gene sequence: CDR1 GTSNPN, CDR2 SVGIG (reference sequence). The CDR3 sequence is 12 residues long. Using immunoSEQ multiplex PCR, the repertoire was profiled, and TCRdb retains in-frame clones only, with some absent. Found here are 130,000 or so clones, around 94% of them singletons; the top ten hold around 13%. This clone was seen a single time. Sequencing was carried out using blood. The genes are TRBV30 and TRBJ2-7, with unresolved D. The receptor was derived from a man in his forties or fifties in good health. CDR3 protein: CAWSGNFYEQYF. CDR3 DNA sequence: TGTGCCTGGAGTGGGAACTTTTACGAGCAGTACTTC. The full variable domain, with the rest looked up from reference TRBV30 and TRBJ2-7, is SQTIHQWPATLVQPVGSPLSLECTVEGTSNPNLYWYRQAAGRGLQLLFYSVGIGQISSEVPQNLSASRPQDRQFILSSKKLLLSDSGFYLCAWSGNFYEQYFGPGTRLTVT.